This TCR beta chain was obtained from a study of T cells in tuberculosis. Broader study findings: Active tuberculosis alpha repertoires lay closer to GMM-specific TCRs than controls'.

Time point described: new active TB diagnosis, blood taken before or within 7 days of starting treatment. Each donor contributed about 100,000 T cells on average, unsorted. Clones were read by immunoSEQ multiplex PCR, and TCRdb kept only the in-frame ones, dropping some. The sample has tens of thousands of clones, around 92% seen once. Remarks on this clone: Its antigen is unknown.

Here the sequenced sample was PBMCs, taken at tuberculosis diagnosis. The sequence derives from an adult with tuberculosis. Some clones in this sample may be carry-over from other donors' samples.

CDR3 DNA sequence: TGTGCCAGCAGCTTCGGTGCAGGGCGGCAGTTCTTC. Amino acid sequence: CASSFGAGRQFF. The chain recombines TRBV7-2 with TRBJ2-1, with a possible D match to TRBD1 (5 bases). V was shortened by 3 bases and J by 12 bases, with 12 bases between the two germline ends. The CDR3 is made up of 12 amino acids. Germline assignment: CDR1 SGHTA and CDR2 FQGNSA.